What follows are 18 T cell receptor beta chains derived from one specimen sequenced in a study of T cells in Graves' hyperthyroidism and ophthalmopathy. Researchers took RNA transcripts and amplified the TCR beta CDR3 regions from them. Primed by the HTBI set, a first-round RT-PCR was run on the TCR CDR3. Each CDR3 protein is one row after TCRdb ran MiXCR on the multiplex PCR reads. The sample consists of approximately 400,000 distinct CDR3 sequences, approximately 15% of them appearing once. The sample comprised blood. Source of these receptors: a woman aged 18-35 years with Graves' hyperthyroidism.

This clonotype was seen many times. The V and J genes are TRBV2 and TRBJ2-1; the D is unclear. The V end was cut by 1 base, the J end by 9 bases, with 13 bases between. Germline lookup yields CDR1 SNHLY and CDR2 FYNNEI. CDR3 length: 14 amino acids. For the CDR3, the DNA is TGTGCCAGCAGTGAAGGTTGGATCCTGGGTGAGCAGTTCTTC. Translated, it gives CASSEGWILGEQFF. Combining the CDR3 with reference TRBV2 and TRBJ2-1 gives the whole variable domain EPEVTQTPSHQVTQMGQEVILRCVPISNHLYFYWYRQILGQKVEFLVSFYNNEISEKSEIFDDQFSVERPDGSNFTLKIRSTKLEDSAMYFCASSEGWILGEQFFGPGTRLTVL.

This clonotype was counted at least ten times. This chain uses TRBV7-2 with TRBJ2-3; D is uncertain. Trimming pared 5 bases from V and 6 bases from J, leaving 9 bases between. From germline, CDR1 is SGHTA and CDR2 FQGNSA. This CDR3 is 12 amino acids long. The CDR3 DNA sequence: TGTGCCAGCAGCCCGGTCCCGGATACGCAGTATTTT. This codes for CASSPVPDTQYF.

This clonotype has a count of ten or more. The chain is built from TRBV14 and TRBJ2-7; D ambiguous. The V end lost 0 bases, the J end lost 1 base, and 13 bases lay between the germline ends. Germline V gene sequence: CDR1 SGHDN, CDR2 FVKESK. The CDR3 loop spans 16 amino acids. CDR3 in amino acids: CASSQDRAGRSYEQYF. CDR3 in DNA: TGTGCCAGCAGCCAAGATCGGGCAGGCCGTTCCTACGAGCAGTACTTC.

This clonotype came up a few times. The CDR3 sequence is CAISQTPGTGEEKLFF. For the CDR3, the DNA is TGTGCCATCAGTCAAACACCCGGGACAGGGGAAGAAAAACTGTTTTTT. V is TRBV10-3 and J is TRBJ1-4, with 10 bases matching TRBD1. Looked up from germline, CDR1 is ENHRY and CDR2 is SYGVKD. Trimming at V came to 5 bases and at J to 8 bases, leaving 11 bases not matched to a gene. The CDR3 has 16 residues.

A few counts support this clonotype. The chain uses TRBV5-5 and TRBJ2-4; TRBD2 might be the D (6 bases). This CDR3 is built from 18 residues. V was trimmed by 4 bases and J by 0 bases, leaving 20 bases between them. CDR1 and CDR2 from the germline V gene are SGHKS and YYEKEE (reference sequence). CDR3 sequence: CASSASKNSGLAKNIQYF. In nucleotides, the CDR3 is TGTGCCAGCAGCGCCTCGAAGAATAGCGGATTAGCCAAAAACATTCAGTACTTC.

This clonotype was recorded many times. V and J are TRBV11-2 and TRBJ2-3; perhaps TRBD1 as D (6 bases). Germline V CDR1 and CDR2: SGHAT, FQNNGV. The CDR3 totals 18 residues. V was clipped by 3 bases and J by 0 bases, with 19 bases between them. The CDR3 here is CASSFRPPGTTSTDTQYF. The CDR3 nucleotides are TGTGCCAGCAGCTTTCGACCGCCCGGGACAACTAGCACAGATACGCAGTATTTT.

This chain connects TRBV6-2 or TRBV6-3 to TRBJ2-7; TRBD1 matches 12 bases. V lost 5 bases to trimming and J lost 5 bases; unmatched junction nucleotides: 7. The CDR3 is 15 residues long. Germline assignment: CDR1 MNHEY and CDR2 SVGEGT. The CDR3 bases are TGTGCCAGCAGTCACCCGGGACAGGGGGCCAACGAGCAGTACTTC. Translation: CASSHPGQGANEQYF.

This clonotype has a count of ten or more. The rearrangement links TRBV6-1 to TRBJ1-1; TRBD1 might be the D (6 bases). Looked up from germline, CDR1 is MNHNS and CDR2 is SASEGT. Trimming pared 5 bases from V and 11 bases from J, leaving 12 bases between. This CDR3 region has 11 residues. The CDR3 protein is CASSTGTSAFF. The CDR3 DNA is TGTGCCAGCAGTACCGGGACAAGCGCTTTCTTT.

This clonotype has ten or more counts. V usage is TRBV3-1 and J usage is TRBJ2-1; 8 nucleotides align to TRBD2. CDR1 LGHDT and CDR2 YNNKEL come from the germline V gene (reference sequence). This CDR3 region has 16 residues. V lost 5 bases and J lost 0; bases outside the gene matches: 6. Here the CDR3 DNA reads TGTGCCAGCAGCGACGGGGGGGGTAGCTCCTACAATGAGCAGTTCTTC. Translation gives CASSDGGGSSYNEQFF.

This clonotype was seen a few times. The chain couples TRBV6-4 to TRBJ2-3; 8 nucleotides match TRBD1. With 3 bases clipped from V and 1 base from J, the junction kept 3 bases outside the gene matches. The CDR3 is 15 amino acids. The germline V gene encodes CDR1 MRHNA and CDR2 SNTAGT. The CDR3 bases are TGTGCCAGCAGTGAAGGACAGGGCGGCACAGATACGCAGTATTTT. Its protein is CASSEGQGGTDTQYF.

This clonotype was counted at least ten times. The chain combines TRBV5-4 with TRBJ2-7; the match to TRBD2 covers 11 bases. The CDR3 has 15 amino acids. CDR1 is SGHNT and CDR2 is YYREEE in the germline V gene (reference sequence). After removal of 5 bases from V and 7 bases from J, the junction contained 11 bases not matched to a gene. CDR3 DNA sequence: TGTGCCAGCAGTAATCTAGCGGGAGGAGTTGGAGAGCAGTACTTC. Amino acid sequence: CASSNLAGGVGEQYF.

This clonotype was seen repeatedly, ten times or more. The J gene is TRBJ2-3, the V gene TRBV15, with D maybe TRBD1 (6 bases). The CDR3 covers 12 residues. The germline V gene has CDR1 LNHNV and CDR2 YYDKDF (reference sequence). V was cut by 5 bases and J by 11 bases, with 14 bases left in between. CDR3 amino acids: CATSDRQGKQYF. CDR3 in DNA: TGTGCCACCAGCGACCGGCAGGGGAAGCAGTATTTT.

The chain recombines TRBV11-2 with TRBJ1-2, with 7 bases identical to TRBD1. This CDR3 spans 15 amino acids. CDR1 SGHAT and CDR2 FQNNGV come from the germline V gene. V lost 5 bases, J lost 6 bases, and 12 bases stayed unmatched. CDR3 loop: CASSPWTGGVNGYTF. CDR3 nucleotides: TGTGCCAGCAGCCCGTGGACAGGAGGGGTAAATGGCTACACCTTC. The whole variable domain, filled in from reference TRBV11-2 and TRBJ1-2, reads EAGVAQSPRYKIIEKRQSVAFWCNPISGHATLYWYQQILGQGPKLLIQFQNNGVVDDSQLPKDRFSAERLKGVDSTLKIQPAKLEDSAVYLCASSPWTGGVNGYTFGSGTRLTVV.

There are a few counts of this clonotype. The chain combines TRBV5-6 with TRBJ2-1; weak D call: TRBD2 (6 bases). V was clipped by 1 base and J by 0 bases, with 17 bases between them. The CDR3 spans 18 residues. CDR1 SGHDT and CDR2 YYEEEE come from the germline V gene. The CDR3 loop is CASSLMLVEGSSYNEQFF. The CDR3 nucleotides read TGTGCCAGCAGCTTGATGTTAGTGGAGGGTAGCTCCTACAATGAGCAGTTCTTC. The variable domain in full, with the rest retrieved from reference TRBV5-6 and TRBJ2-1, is DAGVTQSPTHLIKTRGQQVTLRCSPKSGHDTVSWYQQALGQGPQFIFQYYEEEERQRGNFPDRFSGHQFPNYSSELNVNALLLGDSALYLCASSLMLVEGSSYNEQFFGPGTRLTVL.

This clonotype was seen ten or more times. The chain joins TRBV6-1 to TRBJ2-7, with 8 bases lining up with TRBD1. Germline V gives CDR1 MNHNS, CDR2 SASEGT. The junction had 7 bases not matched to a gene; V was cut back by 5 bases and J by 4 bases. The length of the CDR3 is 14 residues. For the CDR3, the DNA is TGTGCCAGCAGTTATCCGGGACAGGAGTACGAGCAGTACTTC. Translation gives CASSYPGQEYEQYF.

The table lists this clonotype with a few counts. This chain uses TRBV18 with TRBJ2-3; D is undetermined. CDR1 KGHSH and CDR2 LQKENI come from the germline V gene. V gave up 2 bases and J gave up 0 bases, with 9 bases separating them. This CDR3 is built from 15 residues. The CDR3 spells CASSPVHLSTDTQYF. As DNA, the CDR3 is TGTGCCAGCTCACCAGTCCACCTTAGCACAGATACGCAGTATTTT.

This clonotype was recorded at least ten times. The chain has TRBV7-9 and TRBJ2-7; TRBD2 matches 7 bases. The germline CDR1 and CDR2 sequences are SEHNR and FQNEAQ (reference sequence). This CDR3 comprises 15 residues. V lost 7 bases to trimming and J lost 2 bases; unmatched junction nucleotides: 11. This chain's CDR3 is CASNLRGSNTYEQYF. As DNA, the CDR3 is TGTGCCAGCAACCTGCGGGGGTCAAACACCTACGAGCAGTACTTC.

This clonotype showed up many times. CDR3 sequence: CASSIVGLAGAADTQYF. The CDR3 bases are TGTGCCAGTAGTATAGTTGGCCTAGCGGGAGCAGCAGATACGCAGTATTTT. The J gene is TRBJ2-3, the V gene TRBV19, with 10 bases aligning to TRBD2. CDR1 LNHDA and CDR2 SQIVND come from the germline V gene (reference sequence). The CDR3 length is 17 residues. After removal of 1 base from V and 4 bases from J, the junction contained 8 bases not matched to a gene.